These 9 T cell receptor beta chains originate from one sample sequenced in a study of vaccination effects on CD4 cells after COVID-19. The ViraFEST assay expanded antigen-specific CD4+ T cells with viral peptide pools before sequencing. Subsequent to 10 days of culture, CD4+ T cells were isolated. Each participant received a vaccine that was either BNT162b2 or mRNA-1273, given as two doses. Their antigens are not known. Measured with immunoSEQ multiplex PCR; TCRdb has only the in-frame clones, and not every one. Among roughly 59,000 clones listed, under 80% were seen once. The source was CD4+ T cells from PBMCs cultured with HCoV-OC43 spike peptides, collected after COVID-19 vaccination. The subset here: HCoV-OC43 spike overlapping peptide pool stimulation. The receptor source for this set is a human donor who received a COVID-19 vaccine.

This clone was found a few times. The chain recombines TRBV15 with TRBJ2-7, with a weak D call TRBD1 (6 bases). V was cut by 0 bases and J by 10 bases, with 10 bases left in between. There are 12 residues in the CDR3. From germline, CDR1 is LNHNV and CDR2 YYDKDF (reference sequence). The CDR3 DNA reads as TGTGCCACCAGCAGAGACAGGGGACAACAGTACGTC. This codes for CATSRDRGQQYV.

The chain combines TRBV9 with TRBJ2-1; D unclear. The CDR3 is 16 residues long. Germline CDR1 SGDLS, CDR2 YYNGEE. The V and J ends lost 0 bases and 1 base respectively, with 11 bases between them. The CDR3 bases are TGTGCCAGCAGCGTAGATCGGTCCAAATCCTACAATGAGCAGTTCTTC. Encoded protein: CASSVDRSKSYNEQFF.

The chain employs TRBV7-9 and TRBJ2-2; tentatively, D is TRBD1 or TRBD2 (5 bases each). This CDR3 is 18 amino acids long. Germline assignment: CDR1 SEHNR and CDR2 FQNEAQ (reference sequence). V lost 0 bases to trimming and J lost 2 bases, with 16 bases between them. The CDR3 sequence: CASSLARAWDVNTGELFF. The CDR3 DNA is TGTGCCAGCAGCTTAGCGCGGGCCTGGGACGTAAACACCGGGGAGCTGTTTTTT.

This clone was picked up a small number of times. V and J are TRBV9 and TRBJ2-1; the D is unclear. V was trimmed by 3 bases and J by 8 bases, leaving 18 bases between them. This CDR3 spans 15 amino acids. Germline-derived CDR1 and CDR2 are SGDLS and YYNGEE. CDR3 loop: CASSARGTHTDEQFF. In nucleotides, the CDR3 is TGTGCCAGCAGCGCCCGAGGTACCCATACGGATGAGCAGTTCTTC.

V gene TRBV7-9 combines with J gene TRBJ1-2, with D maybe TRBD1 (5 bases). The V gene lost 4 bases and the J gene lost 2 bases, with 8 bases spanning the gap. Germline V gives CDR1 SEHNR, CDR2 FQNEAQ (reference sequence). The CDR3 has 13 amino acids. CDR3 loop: CASSSGWNYGYTF. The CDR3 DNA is TGTGCCAGCAGCTCAGGGTGGAACTATGGCTACACCTTC.

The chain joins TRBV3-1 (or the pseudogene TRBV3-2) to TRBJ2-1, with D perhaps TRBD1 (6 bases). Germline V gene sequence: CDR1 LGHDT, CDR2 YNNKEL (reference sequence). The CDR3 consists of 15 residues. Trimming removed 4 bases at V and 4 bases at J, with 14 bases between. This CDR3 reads CASSPWSQGYNEQFF. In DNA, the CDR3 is TGTGCCAGCAGCCCTTGGTCCCAGGGGTACAATGAGCAGTTCTTC.

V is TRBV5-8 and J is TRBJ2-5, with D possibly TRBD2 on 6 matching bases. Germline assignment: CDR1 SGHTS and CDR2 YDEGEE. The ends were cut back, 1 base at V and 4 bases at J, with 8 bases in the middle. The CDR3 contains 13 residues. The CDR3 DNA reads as TGTGCCAGCAGCTTGTGGAGGGGAGAGACCCAGTACTTC. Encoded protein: CASSLWRGETQYF.

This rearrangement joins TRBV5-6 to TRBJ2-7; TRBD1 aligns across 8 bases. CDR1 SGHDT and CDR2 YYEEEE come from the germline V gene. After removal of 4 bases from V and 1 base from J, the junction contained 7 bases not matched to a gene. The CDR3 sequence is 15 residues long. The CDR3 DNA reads TGTGCCAGCAGCCTCGGACAGGGCAGATCCTACGAGCAGTACGTC. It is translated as CASSLGQGRSYEQYV.

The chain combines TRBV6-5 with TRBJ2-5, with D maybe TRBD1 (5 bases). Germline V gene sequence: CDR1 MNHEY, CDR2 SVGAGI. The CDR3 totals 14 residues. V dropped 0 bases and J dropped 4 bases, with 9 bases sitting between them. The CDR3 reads CASSYSWQGETQYF. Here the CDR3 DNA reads TGTGCCAGCAGTTACTCGTGGCAGGGAGAGACCCAGTACTTC.